This entry is about one TCR beta chain. This record comes from a study of blood T cell repertoires in COVID-19. Study summary: PBMCs, B-cell-depleted T cells, or T cells were the source of the cDNA or gDNA that made up the material.

Generated by immunoSEQ multiplex PCR, the TCRdb table keeps only in-frame clones and is missing some. The data hold about 73,000 clones, with about 86% observed a single time. The sequence was obtained from a man in his fifties or sixties with active COVID-19. The sample consisted of peripheral blood.

The CDR3 DNA reads as TGTGCCAGCAGTAGGGACAGCCTTTACGAGCAGTACTTC. Residues: CASSRDSLYEQYF. The genes are TRBV7-9 and TRBJ2-7; 7 bases line up with TRBD1. The CDR3 is made up of 13 amino acids. Germline trimming cut 6 bases from V and 4 bases from J; bases unmatched to any gene: 6. The germline V gene encodes CDR1 SEHNR and CDR2 FQNEAQ (reference sequence).